This TCR beta chain was sequenced in a study of blood T cell repertoires in COVID-19. The data were produced by immunoSEQ multiplex PCR, yet TCRdb's version contains in-frame clones alone and is incomplete. The sample carries under 550,000 clones, roughly 90% recorded once. Germline CDR1 and CDR2: SEHNR and FQNEAQ (reference sequence). The CDR3 loop spans 15 amino acids. V lost 7 bases, J lost 5 bases, and 9 bases stayed unmatched. The receptor comes from a young man with COVID-19, enrolled during active disease. Sequencing was performed on peripheral blood. The chain couples TRBV7-9 to TRBJ2-7, with TRBD2 matching 12 bases. For the CDR3, the DNA is TGTGCCAGCACGCGCCATCGACTAGCGGGGGACGAGCAGTACTTC. It yields the protein CASTRHRLAGDEQYF.